This T cell receptor beta chain stems from a study of CD4 T cells in relation to SARS-CoV-2 and coronaviruses (dated by TCRdb to the early 2020s). As for the study more broadly: The ViraFEST assay cultured PBMCs with antigen for nine to ten days, then sequenced TCR beta CDR3s to find antigen-specific clonal expansions. An HIV-1 Nef peptide pool or a no-peptide culture served as the negative reference condition. Shared crossreactive spike epitopes were mapped to their HLA restriction using patient-derived lymphoblastoid cell lines. The study assessed, at the TCR clonotype level, memory CD4+ T cell crossreactivity between SARS-CoV-2 and common cold coronavirus spike proteins. Samples from a few pre-COVID donors and the naive versus memory experiments were sequenced with the Adaptive Biotechnologies TCR-sequencing kit; other data were Illumina-based. A different, Illumina-based TCR-beta assay was used to sequence expansion assays from other donors in the study.

Library construction relied on the immunoSEQ multiplex PCR assay. In the source study's methods: During preprocessing, nonproductive sequences were removed, as were CDR3s that did not start with C, did not end with F or W, or were shorter than 7 amino acids. Antigen-specific clonotypes were called with the MANAFEST web app, based on expansion relative to reference and other culture wells. To be counted as positive, a clone had to show significant expansion compared with the reference culture, at an FDR below 0.05, in 2 of 3 replicate wells. To be called positive, a clone also had to show significant expansion compared with every other tandem well and an odds ratio greater than 5. CDR3 homology was measured as pairwise Levenshtein distance, computed with the stringdist R package after trimming three terminal residues from each end. What TCRdb holds here is the immuneACCESS table cut down to in-frame rearrangements. Part of the clones is not present; checked against another copy, under half of the missing clones reflect an unresolved V gene, and the others are unexplained. That table furnishes V, J and clone size, whereas the DNA furnished D and trimming. The sample table contains some 16,000 clones; only one count was recorded for around 77% of them. The ten most abundant clones make up around 9.1% of the sample.

CDR1 and CDR2 (SNHLY, FYNNEI) derive from the germline V gene. The CDR3, cysteine through phenylalanine, is 14 amino acids long. The CDR3 DNA has 42 bases and is translated from base 1. V has 6 bases trimmed and J has 2 bases trimmed; junction bases matching no gene number 5. What the study reported, not specific to this receptor: Memory CD4+ clonotypes crossrecognizing SARS-CoV-2 and at least one common cold coronavirus spike were found in approximately 60% of donors. The study was constrained by small numbers of patients and of tested TCRs. Compared with monoreactive clones, crossreactive clones had significantly weaker SARS-CoV-2-driven expansion, a result consistent with antigenic imprinting. Because the crossreactivity analysis focused on spike protein, crossreactivity against other viral proteins was not assessed. Because no donor provided both pre-pandemic and post-infection samples, tracing the source of pre-existing responses was limited.

The table lists this clone with a few counts. Its antigen is still unknown. Per-base quality was not reported, and no clone a single base away is much larger than it. CD4+ T cells from unexposed donors were collected before the COVID-19 pandemic (2011-2018). After less than 13 days of culture, CD4+ T cells were isolated with the EasySep CD4+ T cell isolation kit. As cell number allowed, CD4+ T cells from unexposed donors were tested for reactivity to SARS-CoV-2 S and N and to four common cold coronavirus spike pools. Each well held about 2 million PBMCs cultured in IMDM containing around 5% human AB serum and approximately 9.6 IU/ml IL-2. Half of the culture medium was replaced with fresh IL-2-containing medium on days 3 and 7. In general, triplicate replicate wells were used for every peptide culture condition. The leukapheresis product used for the unexposed donors was purchased from a commercial source. Ficoll-Paque PLUS gradient centrifugation was used to isolate PBMCs from either whole blood or leukapheresis product. PBMCs were either cryopreserved at -140°C or used fresh in the expansion assay. The QIAamp Micro DNA Kit was used to extract genomic DNA from the CD4+ T cells.

Sequenced input: CD4+ T cells from PBMCs, cultured in vitro. The source is a human donor in good health. The sequence links TRBV2 to TRBJ1-1; 8 bases in the middle match TRBD1. Here is the DNA: TGTGCCAGCAGCCTGACAGGGGTCAACACTGAAGCTTTCTTT. Its protein product is CASSLTGVNTEAFF.